The 11 T cell receptor beta chains given below trace back to one sample, sequenced in a study of T cell responses to AZD1222 COVID-19 vaccine. Data came from immunoSEQ multiplex PCR; TCRdb stores just in-frame clones and leaves some out. The profile shows about 26,000 clones, roughly 88% of them singletons. Sequenced here: peripheral blood, sampled 28 days after the second AZD1222 dose. These receptors all come from an adult who received the AZD1222 COVID-19 vaccine.

The chain is built from TRBV28 and TRBJ1-6, with no clear D. V lost 4 bases, J lost 7 bases, and 14 bases lay in between. The CDR3 is 15 residues long. CDR1 is MDHEN and CDR2 is SYDVKM in the germline V gene. The CDR3 bases are TGTGCCAGCAGTTCAAAGGTCGTTGGCAATTCACCCCTCCACTTT. The encoded protein is CASSSKVVGNSPLHF.

The V gene is TRBV27, the J gene TRBJ1-1; weak D call: TRBD1 (5 bases). Trimming took off 0 bases at V and 4 bases at J, with 9 bases between the two ends. This CDR3 spans 14 amino acids. CDR1 is MNHEY and CDR2 is SMNVEV in the germline V gene (reference sequence). The CDR3 nucleotides read TGTGCCAGCAGTTTATCGGCGGGGGGCACTGAAGCTTTCTTT. It is translated as CASSLSAGGTEAFF.

This sequence joins TRBV10-1 and TRBJ1-3, with D uncertain. Trimming took 0 bases from V and 8 from J, leaving 17 bases between them. Looked up from germline, CDR1 is WNHNN and CDR2 is SYGVQD (reference sequence). This CDR3 is 16 amino acids long. CDR3 in amino acids: CASSESNSYPVHTIYF. Here the CDR3 DNA reads TGCGCCAGCAGTGAGTCTAATTCCTATCCCGTCCACACCATATATTTT.

V gene TRBV14 combines with J gene TRBJ2-1; 9 bases are shared with TRBD1. The CDR3 has 16 amino acids. Germline-derived CDR1 and CDR2 are SGHDN and FVKESK. The V segment lost 4 bases and the J segment 4 bases; nucleotides outside the gene matches: 8. CDR3 region: CASSRTGTGTYNEQFF. The CDR3 nucleotides are TGTGCCAGCAGCCGGACCGGGACAGGGACATACAATGAGCAGTTCTTC.

V and J are TRBV7-8 and TRBJ2-3; 13 bases fit TRBD2. Germline V gene sequence: CDR1 SGHVS, CDR2 FQNEAQ. J lost 7 bases, V lost 6 bases, and 7 bases had no gene match. The length of the CDR3 is 15 residues. The CDR3 DNA sequence: TGTGCCAGCAGTCGGACTAGCGGGGGTCAATATACGCAGTATTTT. Its protein is CASSRTSGGQYTQYF.

The V gene is TRBV7-8, the J gene TRBJ1-2, with no clear D. The CDR3 is 13 residues long. The germline gives CDR1 SGHVS, CDR2 FQNEAQ. With 2 bases removed from V and 1 base from J, the gap between germline ends came to 5 bases. This chain's CDR3 is CASSLTDNYGYTF. DNA for the CDR3: TGTGCCAGCAGCTTAACGGATAACTATGGCTACACCTTC.

This sequence joins TRBV6-2 or TRBV6-3 and TRBJ2-7; D is uncertain. Trimming took off 5 bases at V and 2 bases at J, with 10 bases between the two ends. The CDR3 covers 13 residues. Germline V lookup: CDR1 MNHEY, CDR2 SVGEGT. In nucleotides, the CDR3 is TGTGCCAGCAGTCACATCCAGACCTACGAGCAGTACTTC. This encodes CASSHIQTYEQYF.

The chain couples TRBV5-4 to TRBJ2-2; 7 bases align to TRBD1. J was trimmed by 0 bases and V by 4 bases; bases with no gene match: 3. Germline loops: CDR1 SGHNT, CDR2 YYREEE (reference sequence). This CDR3 is built from 15 residues. CDR3 protein: CASSLGTANTGELFF. Here the CDR3 DNA reads TGTGCCAGCAGCCTGGGGACAGCGAACACCGGGGAGCTGTTTTTT.

This chain uses TRBV3-1 (or the pseudogene TRBV3-2) with TRBJ1-2; D possibly corresponds to TRBD1 (5 bases). Germline assignment: CDR1 LGHDT and CDR2 YNNKEL (reference sequence). V dropped 0 bases and J dropped 3 bases, with 17 bases sitting between them. The CDR3 is 17 residues long. The CDR3 loop is CASSQDVGASGDYGYTF. The CDR3 DNA sequence: TGTGCCAGCAGCCAAGACGTCGGGGCCTCGGGGGACTATGGCTACACCTTC.

The genes are TRBV6-5 and TRBJ1-1, with 7 bases identical to TRBD1. V shed 11 bases and J 0 bases; nucleotides not matched to a gene: 6. The CDR3 has 13 residues. Germline V gene sequence: CDR1 MNHEY, CDR2 SVGAGI. CDR3 sequence (DNA): TGTGCCGTACAGGGGATCTTGAACACTGAAGCTTTCTTT. This encodes CAVQGILNTEAFF.

The table lists this clone with a count of one. CDR3 coding DNA: TGTGCCAGCAGCCAGAGGACGAGAGAGCAGTACTTC. Protein product: CASSQRTREQYF. The chain carries TRBV3-1 (or the pseudogene TRBV3-2) and TRBJ2-7; D unclear. The CDR3 extends over 12 amino acids. Germline-derived CDR1 and CDR2 are LGHDT and YNNKEL (reference sequence). V lost 3 bases and J lost 7, with 10 bases in between.